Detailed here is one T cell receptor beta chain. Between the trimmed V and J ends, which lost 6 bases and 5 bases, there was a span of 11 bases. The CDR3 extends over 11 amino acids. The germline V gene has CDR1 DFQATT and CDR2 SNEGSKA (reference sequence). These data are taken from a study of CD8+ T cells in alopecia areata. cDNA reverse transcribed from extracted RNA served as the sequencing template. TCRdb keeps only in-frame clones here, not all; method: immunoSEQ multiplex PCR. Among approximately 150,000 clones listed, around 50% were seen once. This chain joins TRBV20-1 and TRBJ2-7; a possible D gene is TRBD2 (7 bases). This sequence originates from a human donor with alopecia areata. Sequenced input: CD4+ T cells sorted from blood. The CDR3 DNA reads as TGCAGTGCCAAGGGGGGGAACGAGCAGTACTTC. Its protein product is CSAKGGNEQYF.